This T cell receptor (beta chain) was documented in a study of CD8+CD57+ T cells in acquired aplastic anemia (dated by TCRdb to 2017 to 2018). In terms of the full investigation: Extracted DNA from sorted CD4+ and CD8+ cells averaged about 3 ug, ranging from roughly 0.17 to 30 ug. CD8+CD57+ expansion was defined as frequency above the mean frequency observed in healthy subjects.

The patients picked for sequencing were ones in whom flow cytometry had shown an expansion of CD8+CD57+ cells. Severe acquired aplastic anemia was diagnosed in all patients according to International Study of Aplastic Anemia and Agranulocytosis and Camitta criteria. No therapy had been received by the patients at the time of blood sampling. The study deep-sequenced TCR repertoires of sorted CD4+ and CD8+ blood T cells from severe aplastic anemia patients and healthy subjects. Patients were enrolled under clinicaltrials.gov protocols 00001620, 01623167, 00001397, 00071045, 00081523 and 00961064 in the USA. Ficoll-Paque density gradient centrifugation was used to isolate peripheral blood mononuclear cells. Before DNA extraction, CD4+ and CD8+ T cells were sorted by FACS or by magnetic beads. Here V drops 8 bases and J drops 5 bases, and the junction holds 12 bases not matched to any gene. Taken from cysteine to phenylalanine, the CDR3 has 15 residues. The retained sequence is limited to the CDR3, 45 bases, with the frame set at the first base. According to the germline V gene, CDR1 reads MGHDK and CDR2 reads SYGVNS.

Overall study results and their limits: Around 28 CD8+ CDR3 sequences were found to be shared between patients and controls, but these sequences appeared to be highly expressed in patients and within the immunodominant clones of the patients. Patients and healthy controls showed no significant difference in CD8+ Simpson's diversity (P=0.060).

This clonotype was counted many times. Its antigen specificity is not known. There are no base qualities to consult, and no much larger clone falls within one base. TCR beta VDJ combination and CDR3 sequence profiling used genomic DNA as the template. An Illumina HiSeq 2000 was the platform used for TCR repertoire sequencing. From the authors' description of their analysis: Repertoire assessment relied on Simpson's diversity index, CDR3 size and DJ length profiles, and TRBV/TRBJ rearrangement plots. The immunodominant clone was defined as the most abundant DNA sequence in deep sequencing data. CDR3 amino acid sequences were screened for sharing across subjects and compared with published repertoires and the VDJdb database. TCRdb ran its own pipeline on the public reads, namely fastp trimming at Q25 and MiXCR clone calling, and kept in-frame beta chains. Rows matching on CDR3 protein sequence are summarized as one entry with the most common DNA and genes. None of the V and J calls come from the authors' own analysis; TCRdb made them. For this sample the table gives 180,000 or so distinct CDR3 sequences, of which 48% were detected only once. 1.8% of the sample belongs to the ten largest clones.

The rearranged chain carries TRBV25-1 and TRBJ2-5; 9 junctional bases match TRBD1. The sequenced sample consisted of sorted CD4+, CD8+, or CD8+CD57+ T cells (not recorded which) from PBMCs. The sequence was obtained from a human donor with aplastic anemia. The CDR3 region: CASSSGTGMMETQYF. The nucleotide sequence is given as TGTGCCAGCTCGTCGGGGACAGGGATGATGGAGACCCAGTACTTC.